This T cell receptor beta chain was documented in a study of blood T cell repertoires in COVID-19. Study-wide context: Sites across the United States, Italy and Spain contributed samples from acute and convalescent COVID-19. Nucleic acid was either cDNA or gDNA, and it came from T cells, B-cell-depleted T cells, or PBMCs.

The V gene lost 1 base and the J gene lost 6 bases, with 16 bases spanning the gap. Looked up from germline, CDR1 is LGHDT and CDR2 is YNNKEL (reference sequence). The CDR3 is made up of 16 amino acids. Per the original data handling: How many nucleated cells were present was estimated from reference gene primer amplification. Only in-frame clones appear in the TCRdb table, and some are missing; sequencing was by immunoSEQ multiplex PCR. That table supplies the V and J calls and clone size; D and trimming were determined from the DNA. Of around 150,000 clones in the sample, around 84% are singletons; the top ten hold 2.2%.

Material for sequencing was peripheral blood. The receptor's source is a man aged 70-80 years with acute or convalescent COVID-19. The chain has TRBV3-1 (or the pseudogene TRBV3-2) and TRBJ1-5; weak D call: TRBD1 (5 bases). CDR3 nucleotides: TGTGCCAGCAGCCAAGGGGCCACAGGTTTGGGTCAGCCCCAGCATTTT. Its protein product is CASSQGATGLGQPQHF.